The 10 T cell receptor beta chains below all came from one sample that was sequenced in a study of blood T cells in healthy people across ages. A sample-barcoded 5' primer and a J-beta primer mix were used in a second PCR of roughly 6 to 11 cycles. TCRdb recomputed calls from the 5' RACE reads with MiXCR, one row per CDR3 protein. The sample yields some 1,000,000 distinct CDR3 sequences, around 27% seen once. The data also belong to a second study, concerning T cells of mothers and their children.

Source material: blood. The receptors originated from a girl aged 2-10 years in good health.

This chain links TRBV4-1 with TRBJ2-1; D call uncertain. Per the germline V gene, CDR1 is MGHRA and CDR2 is YSYEKL. The length of the CDR3 is 18 residues. Trimming removed 2 bases at V and 1 base at J, with 18 bases between. The CDR3 DNA follows: TGCGCCAGCAGCCAACGAGACGCGGCGGTTTCTTCCTACAATGAGCAGTTCTTC. Translation gives CASSQRDAAVSSYNEQFF.

A few counts support this clonotype. The chain couples TRBV5-6 to TRBJ2-2; D gene uncertain. Trimming cost V 2 bases and J 6 bases, with 8 bases left between them. CDR3 length equals 13 residues. Germline values: CDR1 SGHDT, CDR2 YYEEEE. CDR3 coding DNA: TGTGCCAGCAGCTTTTGGTTTGCCGGGGAGCTGTTTTTT. It yields the protein CASSFWFAGELFF.

This clonotype was counted at least ten times. V is TRBV29-1 and J is TRBJ1-2, with a weak D call TRBD1 (5 bases). The germline gives CDR1 SQVTM, CDR2 ANQGSEA. The CDR3 sequence is 15 residues long. With 2 bases removed from V and 2 bases from J, the gap between germline ends came to 15 bases. The CDR3 sequence is CSVESFGDLNYGYTF. In DNA form, the CDR3 reads TGCAGCGTTGAATCTTTTGGGGACCTAAACTATGGCTACACCTTC.

In this sample, this clonotype turned up a few times. The rearrangement uses TRBV9 and TRBJ2-1, with 10 bases identical to TRBD1. The V and J ends lost 3 bases and 7 bases, in that order; junction bases with no gene match: 4. Germline V CDR1 and CDR2: SGDLS, YYNGEE. The CDR3 totals 14 residues. This chain's CDR3 is CASSGGTGANEQFF. Written as DNA, the CDR3 is TGTGCCAGCAGCGGGGGGACAGGGGCAAATGAGCAGTTCTTC.

This clonotype was seen a few times. This chain joins TRBV7-2 and TRBJ1-2; maybe TRBD1 (6 bases). From germline, CDR1 is SGHTA and CDR2 FQGNSA. The CDR3 contains 14 residues. Trimming left V 4 bases short and J 8 bases short, with 17 bases between. Written as DNA, the CDR3 is TGTGCCAGCAGCTCCCCGCCAGGGGAGAGCGGCTACACCTTC. Translating it yields CASSSPPGESGYTF.

This chain uses TRBV5-1 with TRBJ2-6; D tentatively reads TRBD1 or TRBD2 (5 bases each). The CDR3 is 17 residues long. Trimming removed 0 bases from V and 2 bases from J, with 12 bases in between. Germline V gene sequence: CDR1 SGHRS, CDR2 YFSETQ. The CDR3 is CASSLEERGAGANVLTF. CDR3 nucleotide sequence: TGCGCCAGCAGCTTGGAGGAGAGGGGCGCTGGGGCCAACGTCCTGACTTTC. Based on the CDR3 plus reference TRBV5-1 and TRBJ2-6, the full variable domain is KAGVTQTPRYLIKTRGQQVTLSCSPISGHRSVSWYQQTPGQGLQFLFEYFSETQRNKGNFPGRFSGRQFSNSRSEMNVSTLELGDSALYLCASSLEERGAGANVLTFGAGSRLTVL.

This clonotype was seen a handful of times. The gene calls are TRBV11-2 and TRBJ1-5, with 9 bases identical to TRBD1. This CDR3 contains 14 residues. Trimming removed 5 bases from V and 5 bases from J; junction bases left unmatched: 4. The germline V gene encodes CDR1 SGHAT and CDR2 FQNNGV. CDR3 loop: CASSRGTGHQPQHF. CDR3 sequence (DNA): TGTGCCAGCAGCAGGGGGACAGGGCATCAGCCCCAGCATTTT.

The J gene is TRBJ1-6, the V gene TRBV4-2; TRBD1 might be the D (6 bases). Germline V lookup: CDR1 LGHNA, CDR2 YNFKEQ. Trimming took 2 bases from V and 6 from J, leaving 14 bases between them. The CDR3 consists of 16 residues. CDR3 in DNA: TGTGCCAGCAGCCAACCCGGACAGAGGGCTAATTCACCCCTCCACTTT. Translating gives CASSQPGQRANSPLHF.

This clonotype was seen a few times. The chain couples TRBV29-1 to TRBJ1-5, with a weak D call TRBD1 (6 bases). The CDR3 covers 12 residues. Germline loops: CDR1 SQVTM, CDR2 ANQGSEA. The V and J ends lost 5 bases and 4 bases respectively, with 9 bases between them. CDR3 in amino acids: CSVMQGNQPQHF. Here the CDR3 DNA reads TGCAGCGTTATGCAGGGGAATCAGCCCCAGCATTTT.

This chain joins TRBV6-5 and TRBJ2-3, with D perhaps TRBD1 or TRBD2 (5 bases each). Germline CDR1 is MNHEY and CDR2 is SVGAGI. V lost 3 bases and J 4 bases, leaving 14 bases between the germline ends. The CDR3 covers 15 residues. The DNA of the CDR3 is TGTGCCAGCAGTTATGGGACCCATCTCGCAGATACGCAGTATTTT. This gives the protein CASSYGTHLADTQYF.